Listed below are T cell receptor beta chains from one sample, sequenced in a study of blood T cell repertoires in COVID-19. Using immunoSEQ multiplex PCR, the repertoire was profiled, and TCRdb retains in-frame clones only, with some absent. The sample holds about 250,000 clones; 80% to 90% are singletons and the top ten take 1.2% to 1.5%. The sample taken for sequencing was peripheral blood. The receptors come from a man older than 75 with acute or convalescent COVID-19. CDR3s include the opening cysteine and the closing phenylalanine or tryptophan. The order of the fields is V gene, J gene, D gene, CDR3 protein, CDR3 DNA. A D gene is named only where the DNA matches it firmly.

V gene: TRBV25-1; J gene: TRBJ2-2; D gene: -; CDR3 protein: CASKEGVAGELFF; CDR3 DNA: TGTGCCAGCAAGGAGGGTGTCGCCGGGGAGCTGTTTTTT
V gene: TRBV7-2; J gene: TRBJ2-5; D gene: TRBD1; CDR3 protein: CASRSGGETQYF; CDR3 DNA: TGTGCCAGCAGGTCAGGGGGAGAGACCCAGTACTTC
V gene: TRBV9; J gene: TRBJ1-1; D gene: TRBD1; CDR3 protein: CASSVTGAGRAFF; CDR3 DNA: TGTGCCAGCAGCGTTACAGGGGCCGGTAGAGCTTTCTTT
V gene: TRBV5-4; J gene: TRBJ2-7; D gene: TRBD2; CDR3 protein: CASRCLAGGLTYIYEQYF; CDR3 DNA: TGTGCCAGCCGCTGCCTAGCGGGAGGACTAACTTATATCTACGAGCAGTACTTC
V gene: TRBV11-2; J gene: TRBJ2-3; D gene: TRBD1; CDR3 protein: CASSSLGTGGDTQYF; CDR3 DNA: TGTGCCAGCAGCTCCCTCGGGACAGGGGGTGATACGCAGTATTTT
V gene: TRBV19; J gene: TRBJ2-6; D gene: -; CDR3 protein: CASSIPTGTGANVLTF; CDR3 DNA: TGTGCCAGTAGTATTCCCACAGGTACTGGGGCCAACGTCCTGACTTTC
V gene: TRBV11-1; J gene: TRBJ1-1; D gene: TRBD1; CDR3 protein: CASSLMGQGGTEAFF; CDR3 DNA: TGTGCCAGCAGCTTGATGGGACAGGGAGGGACTGAAGCTTTCTTT
V gene: TRBV9; J gene: TRBJ2-2; D gene: -; CDR3 protein: CASSVGPKLSSGELFF; CDR3 DNA: TGTGCCAGCAGCGTAGGGCCGAAACTAAGTAGCGGGGAGCTGTTTTTT
V gene: TRBV6-2/TRBV6-3; J gene: TRBJ2-1; D gene: TRBD2; CDR3 protein: CASSPGLAGAYNEQFF; CDR3 DNA: TGTGCCAGCAGCCCGGGACTAGCGGGGGCCTACAATGAGCAGTTCTTC
V gene: TRBV27; J gene: TRBJ2-7; D gene: TRBD1; CDR3 protein: CASTARTGGFYEQYF; CDR3 DNA: TGTGCCAGCACCGCCCGGACAGGGGGATTTTACGAGCAGTACTTC
V gene: TRBV3-1/TRBV3-2; J gene: TRBJ1-2; D gene: TRBD1; CDR3 protein: CASSRPGTGAYGYTF; CDR3 DNA: TGTGCCAGCAGTCGTCCCGGGACAGGGGCCTATGGCTACACCTTC
V gene: TRBV6-2/TRBV6-3; J gene: TRBJ1-2; D gene: TRBD1; CDR3 protein: CASSNPLGTVATATF; CDR3 DNA: TGTGCCAGCAGTAACCCCCTCGGGACAGTAGCTACGGCAACCTTC
V gene: TRBV9; J gene: TRBJ2-3; D gene: -; CDR3 protein: CASSVGAAGAGTDTQYF; CDR3 DNA: TGTGCCAGCAGCGTAGGGGCGGCAGGGGCAGGCACAGATACGCAGTATTTT